The clone carrying this T cell receptor (beta chain) was seen many times. Hyperthyroidism, newly diagnosed and lasting under 2 months, affected patients aged 18 to 65. The PBMCs were taken from under 12 ml of fresh peripheral blood. Regions amplified from RNA transcripts were the TCR beta CDR3 regions. The TCR CDR3 was amplified in a first-round RT-PCR using the HTBI primer set. MiXCR, applied by TCRdb to the multiplex PCR reads, yields one record per CDR3 protein. Counted here are around 300,000 distinct CDR3 sequences, roughly 13% occurring once; the ten biggest clones make up 20% to 25%. These data belong to a study of T cells in Graves' hyperthyroidism and ophthalmopathy. Study in general: Peripheral blood was taken when the disease was first diagnosed, before any treatment began.

The V and J ends lost 6 bases and 2 bases, in that order; junction bases with no gene match: 6. Germline CDR1 and CDR2: SGHTA and FQGNSA. The CDR3 contains 15 residues. This TCR derives from a woman in her twenties or thirties with Graves' hyperthyroidism. V gene TRBV7-2 combines with J gene TRBJ2-3, with TRBD2 matching 9 bases. Sequenced: blood. CDR3 residues: CASRGRGGFTDTQYF. The DNA of the CDR3 is TGTGCCAGCAGGGGGCGGGGGGGATTCACAGATACGCAGTATTTT.